Listed here is a single T cell receptor (beta chain). Its antigen is unidentified. RNA transcripts were the template for amplifying TCR beta CDR3 regions. First-round RT-PCR of the TCR CDR3 relied on the HTBI primer set. MiXCR was run by TCRdb on the multiplex PCR reads, yielding one entry per CDR3 protein. Seen here are roughly 180,000 distinct CDR3 sequences, approximately 15% observed once, and the top ten hold approximately 28%. The sample comes from a study of T cells in Graves' hyperthyroidism and ophthalmopathy. This CDR3 comprises 14 residues. With 1 base removed from V and 10 bases from J, the gap between germline ends came to 16 bases. Study observations and caveats: Blood also contained most expanded thyroid clonotypes above 0.001.

Reasons for excluding patients were uncontrolled infection, other autoimmune disease, pregnancy or lactation. The source of the PBMCs was around 9 ml of fresh peripheral blood. The chain recombines TRBV12-3 or TRBV12-4 with TRBJ1-1, with D unresolved. Sequencing was performed on blood. This receptor was taken from a woman between 45 and 60 years old with Graves' hyperthyroidism. In DNA form, the CDR3 reads TGTGCCAGCAGTTTAGACCCACCCTGGAGTGGAGCTTTCTTT. Protein product: CASSLDPPWSGAFF.